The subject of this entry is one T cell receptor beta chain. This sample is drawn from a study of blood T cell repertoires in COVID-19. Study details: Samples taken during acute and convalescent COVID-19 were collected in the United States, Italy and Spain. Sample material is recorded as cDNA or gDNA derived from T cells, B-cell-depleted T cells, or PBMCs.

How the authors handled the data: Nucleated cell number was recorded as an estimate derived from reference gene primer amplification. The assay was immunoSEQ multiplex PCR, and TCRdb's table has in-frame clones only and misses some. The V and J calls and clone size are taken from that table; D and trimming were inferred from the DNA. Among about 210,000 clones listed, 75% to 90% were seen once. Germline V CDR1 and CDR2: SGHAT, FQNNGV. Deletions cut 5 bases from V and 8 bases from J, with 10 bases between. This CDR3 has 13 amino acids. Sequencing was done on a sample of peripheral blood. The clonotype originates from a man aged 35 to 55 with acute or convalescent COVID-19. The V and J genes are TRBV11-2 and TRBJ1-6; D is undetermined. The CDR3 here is CASSLSPDSPLHF. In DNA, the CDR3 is TGTGCCAGCAGCCTCTCCCCGGATTCACCCCTCCACTTT.